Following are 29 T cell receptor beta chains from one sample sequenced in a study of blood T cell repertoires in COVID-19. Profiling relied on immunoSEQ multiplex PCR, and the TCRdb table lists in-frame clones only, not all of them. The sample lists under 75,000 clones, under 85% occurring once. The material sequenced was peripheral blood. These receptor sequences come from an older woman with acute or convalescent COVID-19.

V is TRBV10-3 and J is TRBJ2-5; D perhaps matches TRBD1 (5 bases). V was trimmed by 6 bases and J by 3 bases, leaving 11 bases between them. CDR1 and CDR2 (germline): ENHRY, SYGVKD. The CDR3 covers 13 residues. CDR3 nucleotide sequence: TGTGCCATCAGGGACACTACCGAAGAGACCCAGTACTTC. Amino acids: CAIRDTTEETQYF.

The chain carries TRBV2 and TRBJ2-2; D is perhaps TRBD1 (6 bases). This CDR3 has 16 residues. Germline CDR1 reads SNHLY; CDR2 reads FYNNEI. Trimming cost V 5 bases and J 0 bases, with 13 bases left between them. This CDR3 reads CASSQTGTTNTGELFF. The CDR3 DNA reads TGTGCCAGCAGTCAAACCGGGACAACGAACACCGGGGAGCTGTTTTTT.

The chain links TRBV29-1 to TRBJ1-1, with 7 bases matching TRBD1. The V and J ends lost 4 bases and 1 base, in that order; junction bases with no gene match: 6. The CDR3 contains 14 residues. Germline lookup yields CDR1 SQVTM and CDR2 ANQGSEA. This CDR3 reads CSVAGTDRNTEAFF. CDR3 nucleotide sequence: TGCAGCGTTGCCGGGACAGATCGGAACACTGAAGCTTTCTTT.

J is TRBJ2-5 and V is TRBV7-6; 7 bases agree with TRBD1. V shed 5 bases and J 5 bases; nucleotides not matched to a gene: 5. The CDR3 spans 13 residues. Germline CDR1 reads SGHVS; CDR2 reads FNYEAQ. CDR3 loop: CASSLQGFETQYF. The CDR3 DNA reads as TGTGCCAGCAGCCTACAGGGGTTTGAGACCCAGTACTTC. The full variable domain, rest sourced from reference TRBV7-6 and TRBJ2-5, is GAGVSQSPRYKVTKRGQDVALRCDPISGHVSLYWYRQALGQGPEFLTYFNYEAQQDKSGLPNDRFSAERPEGSISTLTIQRTEQRDSAMYRCASSLQGFETQYFGPGTRLLVL.

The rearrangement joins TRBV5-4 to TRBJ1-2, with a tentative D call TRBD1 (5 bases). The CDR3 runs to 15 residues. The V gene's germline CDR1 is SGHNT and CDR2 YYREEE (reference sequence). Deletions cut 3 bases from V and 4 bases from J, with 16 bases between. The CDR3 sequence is CASSWSQRQLYGYTF. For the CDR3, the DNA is TGTGCCAGCAGCTGGAGCCAGCGACAGCTCTATGGCTACACCTTC.

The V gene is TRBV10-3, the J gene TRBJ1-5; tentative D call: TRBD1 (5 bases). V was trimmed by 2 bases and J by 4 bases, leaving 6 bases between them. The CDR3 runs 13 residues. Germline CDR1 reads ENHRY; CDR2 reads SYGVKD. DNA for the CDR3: TGTGCCATCAGTGAGCAGGGTAATCAGCCCCAGCATTTT. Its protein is CAISEQGNQPQHF.

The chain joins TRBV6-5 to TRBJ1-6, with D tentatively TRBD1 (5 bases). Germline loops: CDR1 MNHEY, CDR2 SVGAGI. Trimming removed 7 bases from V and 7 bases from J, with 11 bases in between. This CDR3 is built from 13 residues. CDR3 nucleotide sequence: TGTGCCAGCAACCAGGGCCAGAATTCACCCCTCCACTTT. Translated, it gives CASNQGQNSPLHF.

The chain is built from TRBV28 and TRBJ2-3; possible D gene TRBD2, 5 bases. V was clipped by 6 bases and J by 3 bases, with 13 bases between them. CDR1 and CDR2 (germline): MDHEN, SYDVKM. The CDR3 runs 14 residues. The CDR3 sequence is CASSPRGMTDTQYF. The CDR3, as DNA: TGTGCCAGCAGCCCACGGGGTATGACAGATACGCAGTATTTT.

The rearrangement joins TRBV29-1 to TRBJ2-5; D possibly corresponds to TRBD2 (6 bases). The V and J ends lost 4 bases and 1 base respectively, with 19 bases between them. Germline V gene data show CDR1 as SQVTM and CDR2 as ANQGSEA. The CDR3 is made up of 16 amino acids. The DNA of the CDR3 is TGCAGCGTTGCAGTGTGGGGACTCCTGGGCCAAGAGACCCAGTACTTC. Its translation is CSVAVWGLLGQETQYF.

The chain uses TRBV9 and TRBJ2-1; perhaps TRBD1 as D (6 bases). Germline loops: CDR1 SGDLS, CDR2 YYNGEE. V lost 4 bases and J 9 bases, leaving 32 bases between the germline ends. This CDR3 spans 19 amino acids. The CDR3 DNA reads TGTGCCAGCAGCCCAGCCCGGGACAACCTATTGCAAAGCCACGGTGAGCAGTTCTTC. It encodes CASSPARDNLLQSHGEQFF. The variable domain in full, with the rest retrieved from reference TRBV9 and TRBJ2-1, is DSGVTQTPKHLITATGQRVTLRCSPRSGDLSVYWYQQSLDQGLQFLIQYYNGEERAKGNILERFSAQQFPDLHSELNLSSLELGDSALYFCASSPARDNLLQSHGEQFFGPGTRLTVL.

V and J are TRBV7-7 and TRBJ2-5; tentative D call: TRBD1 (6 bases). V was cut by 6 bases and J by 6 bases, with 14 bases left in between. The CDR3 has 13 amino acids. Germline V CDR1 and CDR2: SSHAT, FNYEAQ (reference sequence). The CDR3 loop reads CASSGPGAQTQYF. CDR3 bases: TGTGCCAGCAGTGGGCCAGGGGCACAGACCCAGTACTTC.

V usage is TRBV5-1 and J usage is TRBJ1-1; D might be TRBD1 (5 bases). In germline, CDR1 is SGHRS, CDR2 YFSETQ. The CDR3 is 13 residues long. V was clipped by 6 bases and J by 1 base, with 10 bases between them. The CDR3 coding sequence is TGCGCCAGCACCAGGGACTCGAACACTGAAGCTTTCTTT. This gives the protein CASTRDSNTEAFF.

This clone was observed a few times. CDR3 amino acids: CSAATGSGNTIYF. CDR3 nucleotide sequence: TGCAGCGCCGCGACAGGGTCTGGAAACACCATATATTTT. This chain connects TRBV29-1 to TRBJ1-3; TRBD1 matches at 7 bases. Trimming removed 7 bases from V and 1 base from J; junction bases left unmatched: 4. The CDR3 is 13 residues long. CDR1 is SQVTM and CDR2 is ANQGSEA in the germline V gene.

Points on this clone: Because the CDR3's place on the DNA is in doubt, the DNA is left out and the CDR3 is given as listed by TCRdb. This chain's CDR3 is CASSSSNTGELFF. The chain is built from TRBV6-6 and TRBJ2-2; TRBD2 is the table's D call and was not checked against the DNA. Germline V gene sequence: CDR1 MNHNY, CDR2 SVGAGI (reference sequence). The CDR3 is 13 amino acids long, termini counted.

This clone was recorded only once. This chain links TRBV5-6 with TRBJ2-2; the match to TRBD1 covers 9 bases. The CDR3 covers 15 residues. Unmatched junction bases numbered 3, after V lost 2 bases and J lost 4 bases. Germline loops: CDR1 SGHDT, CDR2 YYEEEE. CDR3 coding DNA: TGTGCCAGCAGCTTCCGGGACAGGGCCACCGGGGAGCTGTTTTTT. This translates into CASSFRDRATGELFF.

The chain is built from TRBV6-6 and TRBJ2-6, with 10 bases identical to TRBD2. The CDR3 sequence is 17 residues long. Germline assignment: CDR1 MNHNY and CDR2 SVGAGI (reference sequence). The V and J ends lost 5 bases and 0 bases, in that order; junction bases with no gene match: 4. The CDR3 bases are TGTGCCAGCAGTCGACTAGCGGGTAGCTCTGGGGCCAACGTCCTGACTTTC. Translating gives CASSRLAGSSGANVLTF.

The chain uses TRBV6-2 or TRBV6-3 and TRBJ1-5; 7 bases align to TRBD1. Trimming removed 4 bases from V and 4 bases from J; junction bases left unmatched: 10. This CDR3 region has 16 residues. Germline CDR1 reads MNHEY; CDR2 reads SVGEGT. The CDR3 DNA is TGTGCCAGCAGTTCCAAAACGACAGGGCGGAATCAGCCCCAGCATTTT. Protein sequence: CASSSKTTGRNQPQHF.

CDR3 in DNA: TGTGCCAGCAGTTTACTCCCGGGGGGCTACACCTTC. Translating gives CASSLLPGGYTF. This sequence joins TRBV28 and TRBJ1-2; D ambiguous. The CDR3 loop spans 12 amino acids. Trimming shortened V by 2 bases and J by 8 bases, and 9 bases separated the two germline ends. Germline V gene data show CDR1 as MDHEN and CDR2 as SYDVKM.

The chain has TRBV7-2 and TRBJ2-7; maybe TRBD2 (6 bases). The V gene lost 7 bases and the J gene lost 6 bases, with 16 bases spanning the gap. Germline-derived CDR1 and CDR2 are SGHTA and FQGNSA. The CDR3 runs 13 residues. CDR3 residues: CASNQEGRREQYF. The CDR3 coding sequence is TGTGCCAGCAACCAAGAGGGGAGGCGCGAGCAGTACTTC.

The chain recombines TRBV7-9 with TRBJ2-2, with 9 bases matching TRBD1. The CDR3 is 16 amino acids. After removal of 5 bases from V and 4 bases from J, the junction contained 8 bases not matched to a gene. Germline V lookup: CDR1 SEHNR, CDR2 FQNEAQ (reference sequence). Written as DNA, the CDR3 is TGTGCCAGCAGCCCTCCGGGACAGGGCGGCACCGGGGAGCTGTTTTTT. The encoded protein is CASSPPGQGGTGELFF.

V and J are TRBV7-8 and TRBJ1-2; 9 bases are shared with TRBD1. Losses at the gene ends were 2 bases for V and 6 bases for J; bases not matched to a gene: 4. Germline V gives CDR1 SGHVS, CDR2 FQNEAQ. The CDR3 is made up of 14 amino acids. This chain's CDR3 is CASSLQQGADGYTF. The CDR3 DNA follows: TGTGCCAGCAGCTTACAACAGGGGGCAGATGGCTACACCTTC. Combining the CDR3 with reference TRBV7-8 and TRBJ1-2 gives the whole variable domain GAGVSQSPRYKVAKRGQDVALRCDPISGHVSLFWYQQALGQGPEFLTYFQNEAQLDKSGLPSDRFFAERPEGSVSTLKIQRTQQEDSAVYLCASSLQQGADGYTFGSGTRLTVV.

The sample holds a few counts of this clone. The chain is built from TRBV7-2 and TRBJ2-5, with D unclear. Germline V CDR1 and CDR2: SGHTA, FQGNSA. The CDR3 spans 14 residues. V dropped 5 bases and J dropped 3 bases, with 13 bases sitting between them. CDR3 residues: CASSHSSPEETQYF. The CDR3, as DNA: TGTGCCAGCAGCCACTCGTCCCCGGAAGAGACCCAGTACTTC.

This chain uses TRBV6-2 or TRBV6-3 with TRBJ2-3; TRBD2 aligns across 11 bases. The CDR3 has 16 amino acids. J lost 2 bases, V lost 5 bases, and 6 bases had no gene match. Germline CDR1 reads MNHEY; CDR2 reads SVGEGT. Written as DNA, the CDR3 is TGTGCCAGCAGTACACCGGGACTAGCGGACACAGATACGCAGTATTTT. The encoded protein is CASSTPGLADTDTQYF.

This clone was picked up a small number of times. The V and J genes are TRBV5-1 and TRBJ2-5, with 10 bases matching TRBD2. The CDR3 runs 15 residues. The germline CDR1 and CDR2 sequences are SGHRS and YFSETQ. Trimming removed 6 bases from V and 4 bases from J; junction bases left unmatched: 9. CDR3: CASTSGTSVRETQYF. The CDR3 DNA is TGCGCCAGCACATCAGGGACTAGCGTAAGAGAGACCCAGTACTTC. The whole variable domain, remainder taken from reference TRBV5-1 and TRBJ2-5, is KAGVTQTPRYLIKTRGQQVTLSCSPISGHRSVSWYQQTPGQGLQFLFEYFSETQRNKGNFPGRFSGRQFSNSRSEMNVSTLELGDSALYLCASTSGTSVRETQYFGPGTRLLVL.

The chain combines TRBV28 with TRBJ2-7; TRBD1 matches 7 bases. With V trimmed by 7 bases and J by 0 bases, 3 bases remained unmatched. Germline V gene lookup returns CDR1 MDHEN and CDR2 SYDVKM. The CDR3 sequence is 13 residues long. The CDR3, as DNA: TGTGCCAGCAAGGGGGCCAGCTCCTACGAGCAGTACTTC. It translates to CASKGASSYEQYF. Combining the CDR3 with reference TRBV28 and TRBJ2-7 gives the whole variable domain DVKVTQSSRYLVKRTGEKVFLECVQDMDHENMFWYRQDPGLGLRLIYFSYDVKMKEKGDIPEGYSVSREKKERFSLILESASTNQTSMYLCASKGASSYEQYFGPGTRLTVT.

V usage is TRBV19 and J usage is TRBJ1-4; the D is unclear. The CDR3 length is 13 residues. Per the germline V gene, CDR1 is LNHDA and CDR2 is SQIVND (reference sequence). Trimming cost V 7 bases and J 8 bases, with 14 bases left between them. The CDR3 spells CASNTEWAEKLFF. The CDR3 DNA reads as TGTGCCAGTAATACGGAATGGGCCGAAAAACTGTTTTTT.

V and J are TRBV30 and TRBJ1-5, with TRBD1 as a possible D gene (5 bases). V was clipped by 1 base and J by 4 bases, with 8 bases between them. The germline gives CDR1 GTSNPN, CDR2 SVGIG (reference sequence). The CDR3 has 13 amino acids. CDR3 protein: CAWSGTSNQPQHF. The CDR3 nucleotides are TGTGCCTGGAGTGGGACATCGAATCAGCCCCAGCATTTT.

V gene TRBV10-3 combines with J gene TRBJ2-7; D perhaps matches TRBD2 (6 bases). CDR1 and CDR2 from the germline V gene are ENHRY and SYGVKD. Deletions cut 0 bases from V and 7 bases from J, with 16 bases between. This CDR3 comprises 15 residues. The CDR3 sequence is CAISESGQGGEEQYF. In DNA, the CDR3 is TGTGCCATCAGTGAGTCAGGCCAGGGCGGGGAGGAGCAGTACTTC.

CDR3 nucleotide sequence: TGTGCCAGCAGCTTATACGGCGGCAACGAGCAGTACTTC. Its translation: CASSLYGGNEQYF. V gene TRBV7-3 combines with J gene TRBJ2-7; D call uncertain. The CDR3 is 13 amino acids. Deletions cut 2 bases from V and 5 bases from J, with 10 bases between. The germline CDR1 and CDR2 sequences are SGHTA and FQGTGA.